These T cell receptor beta chains were read from a single sample in a study of T cell clones after liver transplantation. Data came from immunoSEQ multiplex PCR; TCRdb stores just in-frame clones and leaves some out. The data show under 60,000 clones, with roughly three quarters seen just once and 7.5% to 10% held by the top ten. This specimen consisted of CD4+ T cells from blood, obtained at the 22-month timepoint. All receptors derive from a human patient who received a liver transplant. Some T cells may be graft donor cells. Each CDR3 is given with its conserved first and last residue. Each record gives: V gene, D gene, J gene, clone size, CDR3 protein, CDR3 DNA. D genes are given only for firm matches. Size is omitted from some rows. Given values are once, few, many or a class for expanded clones.

TRBV28	-	TRBJ2-1	-	CASSSPLPTNEQFF	TGTGCCAGCAGTTCCCCATTACCCACCAATGAGCAGTTCTTC
TRBV6-6	-	TRBJ1-2	-	CASKAGYYGYTF	TGTGCCAGCAAGGCAGGCTACTATGGCTACACCTTC
TRBV2	-	TRBJ2-4	-	CASSAQVLTKNIQYF	TGTGCCAGCAGTGCGCAGGTACTTACCAAAAACATTCAGTACTTC
TRBV13	-	TRBJ2-3	-	CASSLGGGRDTQYF	TGTGCCAGCAGCTTAGGGGGGGGCCGCGATACGCAGTATTTT
TRBV6-4	TRBD1	TRBJ1-5	-	CASHRGSNQPQHF	TGTGCCAGCCACAGGGGTAGCAATCAGCCCCAGCATTTT
TRBV28	-	TRBJ1-3	-	CASRKPSGTGNTIYF	TGTGCCAGCAGGAAACCCAGTGGGACTGGAAACACCATATATTTT
TRBV6-5	TRBD1	TRBJ2-3	-	CASSSTGGRADTQYF	TGTGCCAGCAGTTCCACAGGGGGTAGAGCAGATACGCAGTATTTT
TRBV30	-	TRBJ1-5	-	CAWSVGRGGNQPQHF	TGTGCCTGGAGTGTGGGACGGGGGGGCAATCAGCCCCAGCATTTT
TRBV14	-	TRBJ2-3	-	CASSQAPGGALGTQYF	TGTGCCAGCAGCCAAGCACCAGGGGGGGCCCTAGGGACGCAGTATTTT
TRBV10-1	-	TRBJ1-1	-	CASRKNMNTEAFF	TGCGCCAGCAGGAAGAACATGAACACTGAAGCTTTCTTT
TRBV28	-	TRBJ2-2	-	CASKTENTGELFF	TGTGCCAGCAAGACCGAGAACACCGGGGAGCTGTTTTTT
TRBV5-4	-	TRBJ2-1	-	CASSLEVWGEQFF	TGTGCCAGCAGCTTGGAGGTTTGGGGCGAGCAGTTCTTC
TRBV4-2	-	TRBJ2-7	-	CASSQDSYTRGDISYEQYF	TGTGCCAGCAGCCAAGATTCGTATACGAGGGGGGATATCAGCTACGAGCAGTACTTC
TRBV6-5	TRBD1	TRBJ2-3	-	CASRTGGQGADTQYF	TGTGCCAGCAGAACAGGGGGCCAGGGGGCAGATACGCAGTATTTT
TRBV4-2	-	TRBJ2-3	-	CASSQDPLGALSDTQYF	TGTGCCAGCAGCCAAGATCCATTGGGGGCCCTCTCAGATACGCAGTATTTT
TRBV6-5	-	TRBJ1-6	-	CASSRGAKDSPLHF	TGTGCCAGCAGTCGGGGGGCGAAGGATTCACCCCTCCACTTT
TRBV11-2	-	TRBJ2-7	few	CASSPGRLSYEQYF	TGTGCCAGCAGCCCGGGACGCCTCTCCTACGAGCAGTACTTC
TRBV28	-	TRBJ2-7	-	CASTWGGPSYEQYF	TGTGCCAGCACCTGGGGAGGTCCGTCGTACGAGCAGTACTTC
TRBV18	-	TRBJ1-5	-	CASSPSFGGQSNQPQHF	TGTGCCAGCTCCCCCTCGTTTGGGGGGCAGAGCAATCAGCCCCAGCATTTT
TRBV11-3	TRBD2	TRBJ2-1	-	CASSLDGRGGQDEQFF	TGTGCCAGCAGCTTAGATGGACGGGGGGGCCAGGATGAGCAGTTCTTC
TRBV2	TRBD2	TRBJ2-1	-	CASSEVGGAYNEQFF	TGTGCCAGCAGTGAGGTGGGGGGGGCCTACAATGAGCAGTTCTTC
TRBV4-1	TRBD1	TRBJ1-2	-	CASSPDRVSYGYTF	TGCGCCAGCAGCCCCGACAGGGTCTCGTATGGCTACACCTTC
TRBV6-5	-	TRBJ1-5	-	CASRLPGSRTQHF	TGTGCCAGCAGACTACCGGGCTCCAGGACCCAGCATTTT
TRBV6-1	TRBD1	TRBJ1-4	-	CASSELGTGEEKLFF	TGTGCCAGCAGTGAATTGGGAACAGGGGAGGAAAAACTGTTTTTT
TRBV11-3	TRBD1	TRBJ2-7	-	CASSPNRGHEQYF	TGTGCCAGCAGCCCCAACAGGGGCCACGAGCAGTACTTC
TRBV2	TRBD1	TRBJ2-7	-	CASRGDSSYEQYF	TGTGCCAGCAGAGGGGACAGCTCCTACGAGCAGTACTTC
TRBV6-4	TRBD2	TRBJ2-1	-	CASSEGAGGTYNEQFF	TGTGCCAGCAGTGAGGGAGCGGGGGGTACGTACAATGAGCAGTTCTTC
TRBV7-8	-	TRBJ2-7	few	CASSPSQGEQYF	TGTGCCAGCAGCCCAAGCCAGGGCGAGCAGTACTTC
TRBV5-1	-	TRBJ1-4	-	CASSFQGINEKLFF	TGCGCCAGCAGCTTTCAGGGGATTAATGAAAAACTGTTTTTT
TRBV7-2	-	TRBJ2-3	once	CASDGGHTQYF	TGTGCCAGTGACGGGGGCCATACGCAGTATTTT
TRBV25-1	-	TRBJ2-7	-	CASSESPRYEQYF	TGTGCCAGCAGTGAATCTCCTCGTTACGAGCAGTACTTC
TRBV7-9	-	TRBJ1-1	once	CASSLYGGRNTEAFF	TGTGCCAGCAGCTTATACGGGGGCAGGAACACTGAAGCTTTCTTT
TRBV5-5	TRBD1	TRBJ2-5	-	CASNDRGPLQETQYF	TGTGCCAGCAACGACAGGGGGCCCCTCCAAGAGACCCAGTACTTC
TRBV6-6	TRBD1	TRBJ1-2	-	CASSRSQGALYGYTF	TGTGCCAGCAGCCGTTCACAGGGGGCCCTCTATGGCTACACCTTC
TRBV2	-	TRBJ2-3	-	CASSEASTDTQYF	TGTGCCAGCAGTGAAGCTTCCACAGATACGCAGTATTTT
TRBV18	TRBD1	TRBJ1-2	many	CASSRGDRANYGYTF	TGTGCCAGCTCACGTGGGGACAGAGCTAACTATGGCTACACCTTC
TRBV5-1	-	TRBJ2-6	once	CASSPGRSSGANVLTF	TGCGCCAGCAGCCCGGGACGGAGCTCTGGGGCCAACGTCCTGACTTTC
TRBV6-5	-	TRBJ1-6	-	CASSHPQTGNSPLHF	TGTGCCAGCAGTCATCCCCAGACGGGGAATTCACCCCTCCACTTT
TRBV2	-	TRBJ1-5	few	CASSGNGDQPQHF	TGTGCCAGCAGCGGAAACGGGGATCAGCCCCAGCATTTT